The 9 T cell receptor beta chains below were found in one sample sequenced in a study of PD-1 blockade in classical Hodgkin lymphoma. Each patient experienced a relapse that followed autologous stem cell transplantation, and brentuximab vedotin exposure varied. The protocol was immunoSEQ multiplex PCR, while the TCRdb copy is restricted to in-frame clones and leaves out a portion. The sample has 45,000 to 50,000 clones, over 70% seen once. The sample consisted of peripheral blood mononuclear cells (PBMCs), taken before the second cycle of nivolumab. These receptors were obtained from a human donor with classical Hodgkin lymphoma.

The genes are TRBV29-1 and TRBJ2-7; TRBD2 aligns across 9 bases. This CDR3 has 14 residues. Germline CDR1 reads SQVTM; CDR2 reads ANQGSEA. V lost 3 bases and J lost 3; bases outside the gene matches: 6. CDR3 region: CSVELAGRDYEQYF. CDR3 nucleotide sequence: TGCAGCGTTGAGCTAGCGGGAAGGGACTACGAGCAGTACTTC.

The gene calls are TRBV14 and TRBJ1-1, with no clear D. CDR1 and CDR2 (germline): SGHDN, FVKESK. Trimming pared 4 bases from V and 5 bases from J, leaving 14 bases between. CDR3 length: 14 amino acids. DNA for the CDR3: TGTGCCAGCAGCCTAGTAGCGGGGTGGACTGAAGCTTTCTTT. Residues: CASSLVAGWTEAFF.

The chain carries TRBV9 and TRBJ1-4; 9 bases line up with TRBD1. Germline V lookup: CDR1 SGDLS, CDR2 YYNGEE. V lost 3 bases and J lost 8; bases outside the gene matches: 14. The CDR3 runs to 17 residues. The CDR3 reads CASSESLTGGQGEKLFF. CDR3 coding DNA: TGTGCCAGCAGCGAAAGCCTAACAGGTGGACAGGGGGAAAAACTGTTTTTT. Drawing the rest from reference TRBV9 and TRBJ1-4, the complete variable domain is DSGVTQTPKHLITATGQRVTLRCSPRSGDLSVYWYQQSLDQGLQFLIQYYNGEERAKGNILERFSAQQFPDLHSELNLSSLELGDSALYFCASSESLTGGQGEKLFFGSGTQLSVL.

This clone is classed as medium-sized. The CDR3 loop is CASSPSDVASYEQYF. CDR3 DNA sequence: TGTGCCAGCAGCCCATCGGACGTAGCCTCCTACGAGCAGTACTTC. The chain combines TRBV5-4 with TRBJ2-7, with D uncertain. Trimming pared 4 bases from V and 0 bases from J, leaving 14 bases between. Germline V gives CDR1 SGHNT, CDR2 YYREEE (reference sequence). The CDR3 sequence is 15 residues long.

The chain combines TRBV5-1 with TRBJ2-7; 7 positions agree with TRBD1. V was pared by 0 bases and J by 5 bases, with 5 bases of the junction left unmatched. The CDR3 contains 14 residues. Germline V gene sequence: CDR1 SGHRS, CDR2 YFSETQ. The DNA for the CDR3 is TGCGCCAGCAGCTTGGAGGACAGGACGGACGAGCAGTACTTC. It encodes CASSLEDRTDEQYF.

This clone came up a few times. The V gene is TRBV30, the J gene TRBJ1-2; D not resolved. The germline V and J ends were trimmed by 4 bases and 4 bases, with 7 bases remaining between them. The V gene's germline CDR1 is GTSNPN and CDR2 SVGIG (reference sequence). CDR3 length equals 11 residues. The CDR3 nucleotides read TGTGCCTGGAAGCCCGGCTATGGCTACACCTTC. It translates to CAWKPGYGYTF.

Only one count was recorded for this clone. The DNA of the CDR3 is TGTGCCAGCAGCTTAGAGGGGGCCTACAATGAGCAGTTCTTC. Its protein product is CASSLEGAYNEQFF. The chain links TRBV5-6 to TRBJ2-1; D is perhaps TRBD1 (6 bases). The CDR3 covers 14 residues. Germline V gene lookup returns CDR1 SGHDT and CDR2 YYEEEE. The V gene lost 2 bases and the J gene lost 2 bases, with 8 bases spanning the gap.

The J gene is TRBJ1-2, the V gene TRBV5-6, with D tentatively TRBD1 (5 bases). The V gene's germline CDR1 is SGHDT and CDR2 YYEEEE. V dropped 0 bases and J dropped 7 bases, with 10 bases sitting between them. The CDR3 totals 13 residues. CDR3 sequence reads: CASSLVRGGGYTF. CDR3 bases: TGTGCCAGCAGCTTGGTTCGGGGGGGTGGCTACACCTTC.

CDR3 nucleotides: TGCGCCAGCAGCCACGGACTAGCATCTGGGAATGAGCAGTTCTTC. As protein: CASSHGLASGNEQFF. V gene TRBV4-3 combines with J gene TRBJ2-1; 8 bases agree with TRBD2. The V gene's germline CDR1 is LGHNA and CDR2 YSLEER. This CDR3 has 15 amino acids. The trim removed 3 bases at V and 7 bases at J, leaving 8 bases unmatched.